The next 26 T cell receptor beta chains were all read from a single sample in a study of blood T cell repertoires in COVID-19. Clones were read by immunoSEQ multiplex PCR, and TCRdb kept only the in-frame ones, dropping some. The data hold approximately 200,000 clones, with roughly 77% observed a single time. The sequenced sample consisted of peripheral blood. The receptors originated from a woman of 80 years or more with COVID-19, enrolled during active disease.

The rearrangement joins TRBV30 to TRBJ1-2; D uncertain. Germline V gives CDR1 GTSNPN, CDR2 SVGIG (reference sequence). This CDR3 has 12 residues. Trimming stripped 2 bases from V and 3 bases from J, with 7 bases between. DNA of the CDR3: TGTGCCTGGAGTACCGGGGACTATGGCTACACCTTC. Its translation: CAWSTGDYGYTF.

The rearrangement uses TRBV25-1 and TRBJ2-7, with 10 bases fitting TRBD1. V was pared by 4 bases and J by 1 base, with 7 bases of the junction left unmatched. This CDR3 contains 16 residues. Germline assignment: CDR1 MGHDK and CDR2 SYGVNS. The CDR3 region has the DNA TGTGCCAGCAGTGCCCGGGACAGGGGTCCTTCCTACGAGCAGTACTTC. This codes for CASSARDRGPSYEQYF.

The chain uses TRBV21-1 and TRBJ1-5; the D call in the table, TRBD1, was not verified against the DNA. TRBV21-1 is shown as a pseudogene. The CDR3 length is 15 residues. DNA of the CDR3: TGTGCCACCACAAGCGACAGGACTCTCAATCAGCCCCAGCATTTT. Translating it yields CATTSDRTLNQPQHF.

V and J are TRBV29-1 and TRBJ2-1, with 8 nucleotides matching TRBD2. CDR3 length: 13 residues. Germline loops: CDR1 SQVTM, CDR2 ANQGSEA. V lost 4 bases and J lost 2; bases outside the gene matches: 1. Here the CDR3 DNA reads TGCAGCGTTGCGGGACTAGCCTACAATGAGCAGTTCTTC. Translating it yields CSVAGLAYNEQFF.

The V call is TRBV2, the J call TRBJ1-3; 8 bases are shared with TRBD1. The V segment lost 7 bases and the J segment 4 bases; nucleotides outside the gene matches: 9. Germline-derived CDR1 and CDR2 are SNHLY and FYNNEI. The CDR3 is 15 residues long. CDR3 protein: CASNIDRGRGNTIYF. The CDR3 nucleotides read TGTGCCAGCAATATAGACAGGGGTCGGGGAAACACCATATATTTT.

This chain connects TRBV2 to TRBJ2-7; 8 bases fit TRBD2. Germline assignment: CDR1 SNHLY and CDR2 FYNNEI. Germline trimming cut 6 bases from V and 6 bases from J; bases unmatched to any gene: 10. There are 14 residues in the CDR3. This CDR3 reads CASRSGLGLIEQYF. The CDR3 DNA is TGTGCCAGCAGGTCGGGACTAGGCCTAATCGAGCAGTACTTC.

The chain employs TRBV18 and TRBJ1-2, with TRBD1 matching over 7 bases. This CDR3 spans 15 amino acids. Germline CDR1 reads KGHSH; CDR2 reads LQKENI. V shed 2 bases, J shed 8 bases, and the junction held 11 bases outside the gene matches. As DNA, the CDR3 is TGTGCCAGCTCACCATCGACCACAGGGGTTAGGGGCTACACCTTC. It is translated as CASSPSTTGVRGYTF.

The V call is TRBV1, the J call TRBJ1-2; whether TRBD1, the table's D call, matches the DNA was not checked. TRBV1 is reported as a pseudogene. This CDR3 region has 15 residues. The DNA for the CDR3 is TGCACCAGCAGCCAAGATCGCAGGGCTAACTATGGCTACACCTTC. Protein product: CTSSQDRRANYGYTF.

The rearrangement joins TRBV4-1 to TRBJ2-1; weak D call: TRBD1 (5 bases). The CDR3 loop spans 16 amino acids. V lost 2 bases and J 3 bases, leaving 14 bases between the germline ends. CDR1 is MGHRA, CDR2 YSYEKL, per germline. CDR3: CASSQPAGLFYNEQFF. The DNA of the CDR3 is TGCGCCAGCAGCCAACCAGCAGGGCTCTTCTACAATGAGCAGTTCTTC.

The rearrangement links TRBV5-6 to TRBJ1-1, with D possibly being TRBD1 (6 bases). Trimming cost V 4 bases and J 3 bases, with 10 bases left between them. There are 13 residues in the CDR3. In germline, CDR1 is SGHDT, CDR2 YYEEEE. This CDR3 is CASSPEGDTEAFF. The CDR3 DNA follows: TGTGCCAGCAGCCCCGAGGGGGACACTGAAGCTTTCTTT.

The chain is built from TRBV29-1 and TRBJ1-2, with D unresolved. V lost 1 base and J 4 bases, leaving 16 bases between the germline ends. The CDR3 runs 15 residues. Germline lookup yields CDR1 SQVTM and CDR2 ANQGSEA. DNA of the CDR3: TGCAGCGTTGAAGGGATGGCGGATTCGGGCTATGGCTACACCTTC. Translating gives CSVEGMADSGYGYTF.

This chain uses TRBV14 with TRBJ2-5; D might be TRBD1 (6 bases). Trimming shortened V by 5 bases and J by 1 base, and 14 bases separated the two germline ends. The germline gives CDR1 SGHDN, CDR2 FVKESK. The CDR3 is 15 residues long. CDR3 in amino acids: CASSFRDTIQETQYF. CDR3 in DNA: TGTGCCAGCAGCTTCCGGGACACCATCCAAGAGACCCAGTACTTC.

J is TRBJ2-7 and V is TRBV7-9; TRBD2 agrees at 10 bases. This CDR3 is built from 14 residues. The germline gives CDR1 SEHNR, CDR2 FQNEAQ (reference sequence). The junction had 1 base not matched to a gene; V was cut back by 0 bases and J by 5 bases. CDR3 in amino acids: CASSLALAGDEQYF. The CDR3 region has the DNA TGTGCCAGCAGCTTAGCCCTAGCGGGAGACGAGCAGTACTTC.

This chain joins TRBV10-3 and TRBJ2-3; TRBD1 matches at 7 bases. Germline V gives CDR1 ENHRY, CDR2 SYGVKD. CDR3 length: 14 residues. Losses at the gene ends were 4 bases for V and 5 bases for J; bases not matched to a gene: 6. The chain's CDR3 is CAISGTGAGDTQYF. The CDR3 coding sequence is TGTGCCATCAGTGGCACAGGGGCGGGAGATACGCAGTATTTT.

This chain connects TRBV19 to TRBJ1-5; a possible D gene is TRBD1 (5 bases). The CDR3 runs to 18 residues. V was shortened by 7 bases and J by 0 bases, with 22 bases between the two germline ends. Germline values: CDR1 LNHDA, CDR2 SQIVND (reference sequence). CDR3 nucleotide sequence: TGTGCCAGTACCCTCTTTCCCCAGGGCCTTTATAGCAATCAGCCCCAGCATTTT. Protein sequence: CASTLFPQGLYSNQPQHF. Drawing the rest from reference TRBV19 and TRBJ1-5, the complete variable domain is DGGITQSPKYLFRKEGQNVTLSCEQNLNHDAMYWYRQDPGQGLRLIYYSQIVNDFQKGDIAEGYSVSREKKESFPLTVTSAQKNPTAFYLCASTLFPQGLYSNQPQHFGDGTRLSIL.

The chain carries TRBV11-3 and TRBJ1-4; D possibly corresponds to TRBD1 (6 bases). Germline V gene data show CDR1 as SGHNT and CDR2 as YENEEA. CDR3 length equals 15 residues. V was clipped by 5 bases and J by 7 bases, with 17 bases between them. DNA for the CDR3: TGTGCCAGCAGCGCTTTCGCGGGGGGCGGTGAAAAACTGTTTTTT. It encodes CASSAFAGGGEKLFF.

The CDR3 here is CASSRIGSGTYNEQFF. The CDR3 bases are TGTGCCAGCAGTCGTATAGGTAGCGGTACGTACAATGAGCAGTTCTTC. The chain links TRBV27 to TRBJ2-1; D is possibly TRBD2 (6 bases). V lost 5 bases and J 4 bases, leaving 18 bases between the germline ends. This CDR3 has 16 amino acids. Germline assignment: CDR1 MNHEY and CDR2 SMNVEV (reference sequence).

This clone has more than one count but fewer than ten. The V and J genes are TRBV7-2 and TRBJ2-2, with a weak D call TRBD2 (5 bases). From germline, CDR1 is SGHTA and CDR2 FQGNSA. Trimming removed 4 bases from V and 7 bases from J, with 13 bases in between. The CDR3 consists of 14 residues. CDR3 sequence (DNA): TGTGCCAGCAGCTCTACTAGGTTGGGCGGGGAGCTGTTTTTT. As protein: CASSSTRLGGELFF.

The J gene is TRBJ2-6, the V gene TRBV13; TRBD1 is a possible D gene (5 bases). The CDR3 has 15 amino acids. V was trimmed by 1 base and J by 3 bases, leaving 7 bases between them. Germline CDR1 PRHDT, CDR2 FYEKMQ (reference sequence). The CDR3 protein is CASSLEGVGANVLTF. The DNA for the CDR3 is TGTGCCAGCAGCTTAGAAGGGGTTGGGGCCAACGTCCTGACTTTC.

The chain joins TRBV18 to TRBJ1-2; 8 nucleotides agree with TRBD1. Germline V CDR1 and CDR2: KGHSH, LQKENI. The CDR3 consists of 14 residues. Losses at the gene ends were 6 bases for V and 2 bases for J; bases not matched to a gene: 5. Here the CDR3 DNA reads TGTGCCAGCTCCCAAGGACAGGGAAACTATGGCTACACCTTC. This translates into CASSQGQGNYGYTF.

This clone showed up just once. CDR3 in DNA: TGTGCCAGCAGTTTATTTGGTAGAGCGCCCTACGAGCAGTACTTC. Translated, it gives CASSLFGRAPYEQYF. V usage is TRBV28 and J usage is TRBJ2-7; the D is unclear. The germline V gene encodes CDR1 MDHEN and CDR2 SYDVKM. The CDR3 covers 15 residues. V shed 1 base and J shed 2 bases, with 12 bases lying between them.

CDR3 sequence reads: CARSSRQEETQYF. DNA of the CDR3: TGTGCCAGAAGCTCAAGACAGGAAGAGACCCAGTACTTC. The genes are TRBV5-3 and TRBJ2-5, with D possibly being TRBD1 (6 bases). TRBV5-3 is identified as an open reading frame with a role that is uncertain. Trimming removed 3 bases from V and 3 bases from J, with 9 bases in between. This CDR3 region has 13 residues.

V and J are TRBV19 and TRBJ2-1, with 8 bases fitting TRBD1. J gave up 9 bases and V 6 bases, and 7 bases lay outside the gene matches. In germline, CDR1 is LNHDA, CDR2 SQIVND (reference sequence). This CDR3 has 13 amino acids. CDR3 sequence: CASRRDRRTEQFF. DNA of the CDR3: TGTGCCAGTAGACGGGACAGGAGGACTGAGCAGTTCTTC. Full variable domain (outside the CDR3, taken from reference TRBV19 and TRBJ2-1): DGGITQSPKYLFRKEGQNVTLSCEQNLNHDAMYWYRQDPGQGLRLIYYSQIVNDFQKGDIAEGYSVSREKKESFPLTVTSAQKNPTAFYLCASRRDRRTEQFFGPGTRLTVL.

The V gene is TRBV9, the J gene TRBJ2-1; 9 bases match TRBD2. The germline V gene has CDR1 SGDLS and CDR2 YYNGEE. V was pared by 3 bases and J by 6 bases, with 10 bases of the junction left unmatched. The CDR3 is made up of 16 amino acids. CDR3 nucleotides: TGTGCCAGCAGCGCCCCGGGACTAGCCACTTCCAATGAGCAGTTCTTC. This encodes CASSAPGLATSNEQFF.

This clone was seen once. The rearrangement uses TRBV7-2 and TRBJ1-5; D may be TRBD1 (6 bases). This CDR3 spans 13 amino acids. The ends were cut back, 1 base at V and 9 bases at J, with 10 bases in the middle. Germline V gives CDR1 SGHTA, CDR2 FQGNSA. CDR3 sequence: CASSLDRVRPQHF. The CDR3, as DNA: TGTGCCAGCAGCTTAGACAGGGTACGGCCCCAGCATTTT. Based on the CDR3 plus reference TRBV7-2 and TRBJ1-5, the full variable domain is GAGVSQSPSNKVTEKGKDVELRCDPISGHTALYWYRQSLGQGLEFLIYFQGNSAPDKSGLPSDRFSAERTGGSVSTLTIQRTQQEDSAVYLCASSLDRVRPQHFGDGTRLSIL.

The chain employs TRBV10-2 and TRBJ1-1, with 9 bases matching TRBD1. The CDR3 spans 14 residues. Germline CDR1 reads WSHSY; CDR2 reads SAAADI. With 8 bases clipped from V and 1 base from J, the junction kept 5 bases outside the gene matches. The CDR3 is CASPRDRENTEAFF. CDR3 DNA sequence: TGCGCCAGCCCTCGGGACAGGGAGAACACTGAAGCTTTCTTT.